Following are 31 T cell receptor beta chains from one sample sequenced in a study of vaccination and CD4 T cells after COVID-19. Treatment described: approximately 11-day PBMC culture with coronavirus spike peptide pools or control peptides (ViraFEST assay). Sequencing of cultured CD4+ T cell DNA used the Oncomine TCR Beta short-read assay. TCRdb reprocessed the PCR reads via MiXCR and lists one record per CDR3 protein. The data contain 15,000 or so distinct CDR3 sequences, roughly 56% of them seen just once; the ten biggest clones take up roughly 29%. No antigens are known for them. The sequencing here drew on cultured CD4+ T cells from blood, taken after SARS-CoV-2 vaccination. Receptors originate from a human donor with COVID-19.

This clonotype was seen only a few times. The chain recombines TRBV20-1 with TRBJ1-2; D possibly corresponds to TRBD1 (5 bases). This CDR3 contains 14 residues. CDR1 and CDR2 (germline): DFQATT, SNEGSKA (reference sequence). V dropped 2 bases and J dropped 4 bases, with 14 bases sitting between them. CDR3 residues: CSARIDTGVYGYTF. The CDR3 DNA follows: TGCAGTGCTAGAATAGATACAGGAGTCTATGGCTACACCTTC.

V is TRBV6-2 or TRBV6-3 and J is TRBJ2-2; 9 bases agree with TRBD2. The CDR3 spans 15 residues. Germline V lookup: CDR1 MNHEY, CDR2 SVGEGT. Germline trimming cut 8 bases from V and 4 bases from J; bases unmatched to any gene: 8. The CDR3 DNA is TGTGCCAGCCTCTTGACTAGCGGTACCACCGGGGAGCTGTTTTTT. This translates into CASLLTSGTTGELFF.

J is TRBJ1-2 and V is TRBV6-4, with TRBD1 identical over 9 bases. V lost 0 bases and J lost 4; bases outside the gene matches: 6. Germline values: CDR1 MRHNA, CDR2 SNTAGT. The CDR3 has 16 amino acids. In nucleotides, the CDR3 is TGTGCCAGCAGTGACTCCGGGACAGGGCCGAGCTATGGCTACACCTTC. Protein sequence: CASSDSGTGPSYGYTF.

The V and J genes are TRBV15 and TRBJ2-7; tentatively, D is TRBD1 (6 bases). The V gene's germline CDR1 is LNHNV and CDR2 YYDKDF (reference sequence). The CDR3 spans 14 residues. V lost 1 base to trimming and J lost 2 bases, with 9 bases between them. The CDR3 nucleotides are TGTGCCACCAGCAGAGGTCAGGGGACCTACGAGCAGTACTTC. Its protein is CATSRGQGTYEQYF.

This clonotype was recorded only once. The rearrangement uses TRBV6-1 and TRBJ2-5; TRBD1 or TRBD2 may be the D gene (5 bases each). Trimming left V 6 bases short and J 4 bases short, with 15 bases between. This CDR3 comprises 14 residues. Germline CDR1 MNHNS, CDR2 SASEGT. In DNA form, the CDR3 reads TGTGCCAGCAGCCCCGTATCAGGGAGAGAGACCCAGTACTTC. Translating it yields CASSPVSGRETQYF.

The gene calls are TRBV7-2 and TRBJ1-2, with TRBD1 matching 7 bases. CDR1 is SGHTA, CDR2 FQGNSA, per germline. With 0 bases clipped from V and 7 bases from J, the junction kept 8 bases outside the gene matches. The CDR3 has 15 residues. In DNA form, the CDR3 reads TGTGCCAGCAGCTTAGCAGGCAGGGGGGAGGGTGGCTACACCTTC. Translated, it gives CASSLAGRGEGGYTF.

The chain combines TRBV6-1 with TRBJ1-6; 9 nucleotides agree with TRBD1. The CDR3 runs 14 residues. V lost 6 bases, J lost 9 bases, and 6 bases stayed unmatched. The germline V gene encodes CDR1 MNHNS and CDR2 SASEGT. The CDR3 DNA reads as TGTGCCAGCAGGGGGCCGGGACAGGGTTCACCCCTCCACTTT. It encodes CASRGPGQGSPLHF.

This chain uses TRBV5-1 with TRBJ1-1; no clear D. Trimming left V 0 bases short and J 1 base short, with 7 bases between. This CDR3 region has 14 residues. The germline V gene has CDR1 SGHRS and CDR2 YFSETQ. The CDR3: CASSLGQQNTEAFF. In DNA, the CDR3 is TGCGCCAGCAGCTTGGGACAACAGAACACTGAAGCTTTCTTT.

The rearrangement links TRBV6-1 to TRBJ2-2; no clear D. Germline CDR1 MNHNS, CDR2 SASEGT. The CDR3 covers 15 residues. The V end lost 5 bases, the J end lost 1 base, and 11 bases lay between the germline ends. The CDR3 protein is CASSPPRLNTGELFF. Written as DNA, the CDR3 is TGTGCCAGCAGTCCCCCCCGCTTGAACACCGGGGAGCTGTTTTTT.

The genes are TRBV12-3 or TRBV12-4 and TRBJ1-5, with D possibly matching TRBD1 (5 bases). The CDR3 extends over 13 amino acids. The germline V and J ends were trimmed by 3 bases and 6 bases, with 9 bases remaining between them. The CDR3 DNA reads TGTGCCAGCAGTTTTGGGGGTGCTCAGCCCCAGCATTTT. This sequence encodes CASSFGGAQPQHF.

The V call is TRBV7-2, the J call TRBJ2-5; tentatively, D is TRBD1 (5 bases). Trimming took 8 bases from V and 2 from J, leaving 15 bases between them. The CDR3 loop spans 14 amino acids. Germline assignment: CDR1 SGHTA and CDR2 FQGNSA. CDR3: CASGVDRRQETQYF. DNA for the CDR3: TGTGCCAGCGGGGTAGACAGAAGACAAGAGACCCAGTACTTC. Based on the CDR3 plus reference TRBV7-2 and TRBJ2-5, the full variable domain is GAGVSQSPSNKVTEKGKDVELRCDPISGHTALYWYRQSLGQGLEFLIYFQGNSAPDKSGLPSDRFSAERTGGSVSTLTIQRTQQEDSAVYLCASGVDRRQETQYFGPGTRLLVL.

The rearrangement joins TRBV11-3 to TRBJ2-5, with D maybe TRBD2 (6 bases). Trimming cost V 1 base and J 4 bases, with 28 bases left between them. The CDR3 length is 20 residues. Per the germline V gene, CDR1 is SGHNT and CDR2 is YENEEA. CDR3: CASSLGLGTNRENKGETQYF. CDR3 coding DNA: TGTGCCAGCAGCTTAGGTTTGGGTACTAACCGGGAGAACAAGGGAGAGACCCAGTACTTC.

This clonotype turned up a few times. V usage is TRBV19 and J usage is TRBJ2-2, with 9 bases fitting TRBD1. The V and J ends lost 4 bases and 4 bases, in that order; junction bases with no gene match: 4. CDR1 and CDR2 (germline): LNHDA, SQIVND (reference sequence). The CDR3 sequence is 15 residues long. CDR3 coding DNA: TGTGCCAGTAGTACGACAGGGGGTCGCACCGGGGAGCTGTTTTTT. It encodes CASSTTGGRTGELFF. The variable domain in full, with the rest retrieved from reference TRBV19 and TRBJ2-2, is DGGITQSPKYLFRKEGQNVTLSCEQNLNHDAMYWYRQDPGQGLRLIYYSQIVNDFQKGDIAEGYSVSREKKESFPLTVTSAQKNPTAFYLCASSTTGGRTGELFFGEGSRLTVL.

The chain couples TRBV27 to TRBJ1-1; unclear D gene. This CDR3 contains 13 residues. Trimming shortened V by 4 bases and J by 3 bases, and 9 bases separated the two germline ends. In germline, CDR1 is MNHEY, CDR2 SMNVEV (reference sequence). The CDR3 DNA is TGTGCCAGCAGTTCAGAGGTTTACACTGAAGCTTTCTTT. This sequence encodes CASSSEVYTEAFF.

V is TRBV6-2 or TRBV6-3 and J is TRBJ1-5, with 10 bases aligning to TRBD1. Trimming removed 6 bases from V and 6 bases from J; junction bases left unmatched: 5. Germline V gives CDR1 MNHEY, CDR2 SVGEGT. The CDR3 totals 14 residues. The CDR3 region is CASRRQGAVQPQHF. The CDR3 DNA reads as TGTGCCAGCAGGCGACAGGGGGCGGTTCAGCCCCAGCATTTT.

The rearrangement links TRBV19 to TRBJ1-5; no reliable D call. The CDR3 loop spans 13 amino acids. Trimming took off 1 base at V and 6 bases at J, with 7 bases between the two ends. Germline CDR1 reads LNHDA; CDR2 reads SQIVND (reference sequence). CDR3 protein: CASSIGKVQPQHF. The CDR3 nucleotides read TGTGCCAGTAGTATAGGGAAGGTTCAGCCCCAGCATTTT.

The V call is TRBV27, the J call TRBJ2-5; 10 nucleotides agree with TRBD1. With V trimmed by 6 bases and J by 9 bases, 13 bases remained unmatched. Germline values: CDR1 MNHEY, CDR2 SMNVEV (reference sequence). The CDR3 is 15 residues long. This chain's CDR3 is CASRLGDRGRGAQYF. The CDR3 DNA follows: TGTGCCAGCAGGTTGGGAGACAGGGGGCGAGGGGCCCAGTACTTC.

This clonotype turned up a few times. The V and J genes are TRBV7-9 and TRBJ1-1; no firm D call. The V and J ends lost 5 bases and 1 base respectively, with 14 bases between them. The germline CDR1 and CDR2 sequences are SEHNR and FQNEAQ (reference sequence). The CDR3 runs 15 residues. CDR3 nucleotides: TGTGCCAGCAGCCTTGGGGAACGGGGGAACACTGAAGCTTTCTTT. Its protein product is CASSLGERGNTEAFF.

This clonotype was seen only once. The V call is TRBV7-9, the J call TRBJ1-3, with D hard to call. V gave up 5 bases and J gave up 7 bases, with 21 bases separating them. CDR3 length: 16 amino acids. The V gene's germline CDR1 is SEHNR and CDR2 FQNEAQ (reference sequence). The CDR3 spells CASSGVGRELWNTIYF. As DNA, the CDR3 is TGTGCCAGCAGCGGTGTAGGACGGGAATTGTGGAACACCATATATTTT.

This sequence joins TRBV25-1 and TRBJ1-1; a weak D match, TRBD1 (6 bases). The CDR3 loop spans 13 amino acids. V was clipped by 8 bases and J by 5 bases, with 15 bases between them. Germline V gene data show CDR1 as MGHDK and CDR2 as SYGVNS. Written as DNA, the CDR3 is TGTGCCAGCGGGAGGCCTGGACAGACTGAAGCTTTCTTT. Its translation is CASGRPGQTEAFF.

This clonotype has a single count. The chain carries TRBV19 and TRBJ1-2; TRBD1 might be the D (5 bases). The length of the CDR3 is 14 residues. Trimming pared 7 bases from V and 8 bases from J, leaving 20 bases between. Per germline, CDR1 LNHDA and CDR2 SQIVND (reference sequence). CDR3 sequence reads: CASTRGGAGYGYTF. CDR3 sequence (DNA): TGTGCCAGTACCCGAGGAGGGGCAGGTTACGGCTACACCTTC. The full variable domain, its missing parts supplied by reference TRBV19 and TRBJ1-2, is DGGITQSPKYLFRKEGQNVTLSCEQNLNHDAMYWYRQDPGQGLRLIYYSQIVNDFQKGDIAEGYSVSREKKESFPLTVTSAQKNPTAFYLCASTRGGAGYGYTFGSGTRLTVV.

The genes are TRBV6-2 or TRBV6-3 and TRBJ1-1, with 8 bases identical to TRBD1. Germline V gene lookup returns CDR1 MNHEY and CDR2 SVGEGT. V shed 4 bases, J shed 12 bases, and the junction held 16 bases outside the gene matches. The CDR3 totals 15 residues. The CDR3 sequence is CASSSFPGQAREPFF. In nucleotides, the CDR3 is TGTGCCAGCAGTTCCTTCCCGGGACAGGCTCGGGAGCCTTTCTTT.

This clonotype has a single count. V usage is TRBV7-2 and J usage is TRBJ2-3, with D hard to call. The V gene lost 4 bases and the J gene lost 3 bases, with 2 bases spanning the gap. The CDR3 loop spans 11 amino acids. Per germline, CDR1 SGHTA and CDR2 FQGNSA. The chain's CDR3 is CASSSTDTQYF. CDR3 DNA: TGTGCCAGCAGCTCGACAGATACGCAGTATTTT.

The CDR3 is CASTEGRLYGYTF. CDR3 sequence (DNA): TGTGCCAGCACCGAGGGGAGACTCTATGGCTACACCTTC. This rearrangement joins TRBV28 to TRBJ1-2; possibly TRBD1 for D (5 bases). Trimming removed 7 bases from V and 4 bases from J, with 13 bases in between. This CDR3 comprises 13 residues. Germline CDR1 MDHEN, CDR2 SYDVKM.

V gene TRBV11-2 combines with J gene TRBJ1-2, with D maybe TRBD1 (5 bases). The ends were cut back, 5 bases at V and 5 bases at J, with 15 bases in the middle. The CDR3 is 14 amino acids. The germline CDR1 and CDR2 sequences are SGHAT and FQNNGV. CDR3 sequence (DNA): TGTGCCAGCAGCGAAGACAGATCCTGGTATGGCTACACCTTC. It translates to CASSEDRSWYGYTF.

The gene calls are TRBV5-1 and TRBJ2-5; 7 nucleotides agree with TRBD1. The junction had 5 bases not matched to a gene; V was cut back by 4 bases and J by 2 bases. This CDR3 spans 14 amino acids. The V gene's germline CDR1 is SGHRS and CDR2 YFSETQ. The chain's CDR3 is CASSLRTGQETQYF. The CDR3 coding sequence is TGCGCCAGCAGCCTAAGGACAGGACAAGAGACCCAGTACTTC.

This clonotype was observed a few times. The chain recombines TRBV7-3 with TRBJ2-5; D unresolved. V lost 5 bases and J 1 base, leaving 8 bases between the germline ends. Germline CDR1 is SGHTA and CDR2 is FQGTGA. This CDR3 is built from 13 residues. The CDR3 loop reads CASSLRPQETQYF. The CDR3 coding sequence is TGTGCCAGCAGCCTAAGACCCCAAGAGACCCAGTACTTC. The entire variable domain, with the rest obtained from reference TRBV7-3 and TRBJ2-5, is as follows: GAGVSQTPSNKVTEKGKYVELRCDPISGHTALYWYRQSLGQGPEFLIYFQGTGAADDSGLPNDRFFAVRPEGSVSTLKIQRTERGDSAVYLCASSLRPQETQYFGPGTRLLVL.

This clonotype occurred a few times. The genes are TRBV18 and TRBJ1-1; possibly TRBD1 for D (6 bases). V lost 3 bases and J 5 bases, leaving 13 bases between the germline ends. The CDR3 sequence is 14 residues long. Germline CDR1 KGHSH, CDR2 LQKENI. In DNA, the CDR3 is TGTGCCAGCTCACCTGGACAGCAGAAAACTGAAGCTTTCTTT. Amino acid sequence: CASSPGQQKTEAFF.

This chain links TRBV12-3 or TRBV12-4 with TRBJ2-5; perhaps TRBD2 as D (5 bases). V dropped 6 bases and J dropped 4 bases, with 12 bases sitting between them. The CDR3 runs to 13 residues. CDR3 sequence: CASRWSGRETQYF. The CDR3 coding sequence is TGTGCCAGCAGGTGGTCGGGAAGAGAGACCCAGTACTTC.

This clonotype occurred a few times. The CDR3 here is CASSLGNGDTNYGYTF. CDR3 nucleotide sequence: TGTGCCAGCAGCTTGGGGAATGGCGATACTAACTATGGCTACACCTTC. This rearrangement joins TRBV5-6 to TRBJ1-2; D is unclear. V was cut by 0 bases and J by 0 bases, with 12 bases left in between. Germline V gene lookup returns CDR1 SGHDT and CDR2 YYEEEE. The CDR3 covers 16 residues.

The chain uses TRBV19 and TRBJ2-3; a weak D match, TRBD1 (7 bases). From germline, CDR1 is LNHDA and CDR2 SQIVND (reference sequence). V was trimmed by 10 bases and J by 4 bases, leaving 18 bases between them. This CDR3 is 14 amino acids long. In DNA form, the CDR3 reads TGTGCCACCCGGGCAGGGGGGCCCGCAGATACGCAGTATTTT. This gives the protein CATRAGGPADTQYF.